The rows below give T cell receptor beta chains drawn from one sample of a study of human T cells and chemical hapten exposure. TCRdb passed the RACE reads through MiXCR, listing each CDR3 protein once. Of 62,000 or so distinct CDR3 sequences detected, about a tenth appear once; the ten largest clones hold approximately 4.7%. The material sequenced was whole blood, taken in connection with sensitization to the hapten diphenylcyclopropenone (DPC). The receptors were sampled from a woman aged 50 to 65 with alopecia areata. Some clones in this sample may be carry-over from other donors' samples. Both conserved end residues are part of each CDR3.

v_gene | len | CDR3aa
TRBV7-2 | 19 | CASSPRQGLAGGRPYEQYF
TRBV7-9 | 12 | CASTRGDQPQHF
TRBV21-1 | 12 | CASSDRPLEAFF
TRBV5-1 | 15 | CASSTTSGGTNEQFF
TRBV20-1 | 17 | CSASKGGLRDVYNEQFF
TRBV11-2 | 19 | CASSLPPGLAGGPYNEQFF
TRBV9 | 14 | CASPSAGFNEKLFF
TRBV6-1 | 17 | CASSEVHRSYSNQPQHF
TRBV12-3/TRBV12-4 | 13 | CASSPTGARGYTF
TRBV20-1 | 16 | CSARDAAEPNTGELFF
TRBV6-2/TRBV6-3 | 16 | CASSYSGQHIQETQYF
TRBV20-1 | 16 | CSARDRLGANTGELFF
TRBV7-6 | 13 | CASRAGSGNTIYF
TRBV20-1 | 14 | CSALWRDPLNEQFF
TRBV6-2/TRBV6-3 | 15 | CASSYTLAAQGEQYF
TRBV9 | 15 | CASSGNPGVTGELFF
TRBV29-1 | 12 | CSSSSGQETQYF
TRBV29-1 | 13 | CSARQGGADTQYF